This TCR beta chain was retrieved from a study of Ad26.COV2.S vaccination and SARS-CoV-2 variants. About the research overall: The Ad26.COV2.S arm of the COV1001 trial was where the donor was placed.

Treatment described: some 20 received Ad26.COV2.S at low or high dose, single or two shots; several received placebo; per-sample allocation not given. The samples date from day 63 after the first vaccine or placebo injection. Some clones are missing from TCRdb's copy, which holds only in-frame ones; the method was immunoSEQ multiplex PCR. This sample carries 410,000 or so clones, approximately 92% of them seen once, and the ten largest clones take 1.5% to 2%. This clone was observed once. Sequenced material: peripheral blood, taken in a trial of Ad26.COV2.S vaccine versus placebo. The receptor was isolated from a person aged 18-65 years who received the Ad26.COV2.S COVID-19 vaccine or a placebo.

The CDR3 nucleotides read TGTGCCAGCAGCCAAGCTGGGGGCGATGGCTACACCTTC. Protein sequence: CASSQAGGDGYTF. The genes are TRBV3-1 (or the pseudogene TRBV3-2) and TRBJ1-2, with D possibly matching TRBD1 (6 bases). Germline assignment: CDR1 LGHDT and CDR2 YNNKEL (reference sequence). Trimming shortened V by 1 base and J by 6 bases, and 9 bases separated the two germline ends. The CDR3 is 13 amino acids.